The subject of this entry is one T cell receptor (beta chain). Its cognate antigen is unknown. The CDR3 consists of 13 residues. V gave up 4 bases and J gave up 7 bases; unmatched junction bases: 6. Germline V gives CDR1 SQVTM, CDR2 ANQGSEA. This sample's treatment: oral pan-JAK inhibitor, 5-10 mg twice daily. Patients with alopecia areata provided lesional scalp punch biopsies as well as peripheral blood. Reverse transcribed after extraction, RNA yielded cDNA as the sequencing template. TCRdb keeps only in-frame clones here, not all; method: immunoSEQ multiplex PCR. Among over 150,000 clones listed, around 60% were seen once. The sample originates from a study of CD8+ T cells in alopecia areata. Study context: The tofacitinib course ran for 6 to 18 months and was followed by 6 months off drug. Findings of the study overall: In patients, TCRs were shared less clearly than in mice, and HLA may possibly be involved. Numerous clones, expanded in lesions, remained in scalp and blood during tofacitinib.

The chain is built from TRBV29-1 and TRBJ1-1; the match to TRBD1 covers 10 bases. This clonotype was obtained from a human donor with alopecia areata. The source material was CD4+ T cells sorted from blood, sampled at week 4, from a patient treated with tofacitinib. The CDR3: CSVGQGAQSEAFF. In nucleotides, the CDR3 is TGCAGCGTTGGACAGGGGGCGCAAAGTGAAGCTTTCTTT.